The rows below give T cell receptor beta chains drawn from one sample of a study of T cell responses to AZD1222 COVID-19 vaccine. Only in-frame clones appear in the TCRdb table, and some are missing; sequencing was by immunoSEQ multiplex PCR. The sample holds 140,000 or so clones, around nine tenths seen once. The sample consisted of peripheral blood, taken 28 days after the second AZD1222 dose. These TCRs come from an adult who received the AZD1222 COVID-19 vaccine. CDR3s include the opening cysteine and the closing phenylalanine or tryptophan. Fields, in order: CDR3 DNA, CDR3 protein, J gene, clone size, V gene, D gene. D genes are given only for firm matches. Some rows have no size entry. The others give once, few or many, or a class for an expanded clone.

TGTGCCAGCAGGGGATCGGGGGAGACCCAGTACTTC	CASRGSGETQYF	TRBJ2-5	.	TRBV7-2	.
TGTGCCAGCAGTTACGAGACAGACTCTCCCTACGAGCAGTACTTC	CASSYETDSPYEQYF	TRBJ2-7	once	TRBV6-6	.
TGCGCCAGCAGCCAATACTCGGGACCCGGGGAGCTGTTTTTT	CASSQYSGPGELFF	TRBJ2-2	.	TRBV4-1	.
TGTGCCAGCAGTTTATCGCCCAACTATGGCTACACCTTC	CASSLSPNYGYTF	TRBJ1-2	few	TRBV27	.
TGTGCCAGTAGTATTTATTCACGGCCCCGAAACACTGAAGCTTTCTTT	CASSIYSRPRNTEAFF	TRBJ1-1	.	TRBV19	.
TGCAGCGTTGATAAAGCTTATGAGCAGTTCTTC	CSVDKAYEQFF	TRBJ2-1	.	TRBV29-1	.
TGCGCCAGCAGCCAAGACAGGGTTACCCATGGCTACACCTTC	CASSQDRVTHGYTF	TRBJ1-2	few	TRBV4-3	.
TGTGCCAGCAGTTTACCGAGAAGGACCGGAATAATCTACGAGCAGTACTTC	CASSLPRRTGIIYEQYF	TRBJ2-7	.	TRBV28	.
TGTGCCAGCAGCCGAAGGGGAGTCCGGGAGACCCAGTACTTC	CASSRRGVRETQYF	TRBJ2-5	.	TRBV12-1	.
TGTGCCAGCAGCTTACTCGGGACAGCCCACGAGCAGTACTTC	CASSLLGTAHEQYF	TRBJ2-7	once	TRBV7-2	TRBD1
TGTGCCAGCAGCTCCGGGGGGCCCCAAGAGACCCAGTACTTC	CASSSGGPQETQYF	TRBJ2-5	.	TRBV7-9	.
TGTGCCATCAGCCCAGGGGCCACCGACTACGAGCAGTACTTC	CAISPGATDYEQYF	TRBJ2-7	.	TRBV10-3	.
TGTGCCAGCAGTAAGAACTTACGGACTGAAGCTTTCTTT	CASSKNLRTEAFF	TRBJ1-1	.	TRBV11-3	.
TGTGCCAGCAGCTTAGGTAGTGCCCGGCGAACCATATATTTT	CASSLGSARRTIYF	TRBJ1-3	.	TRBV11-2	.
TGTGCCAGTATGGTGGGGAGCTCCTATAATTCACCCCTCCACTTT	CASMVGSSYNSPLHF	TRBJ1-6	.	TRBV19	.
TGTGCCAGCAGGGGGGTTTATAATTCACCCCTCCACTTT	CASRGVYNSPLHF	TRBJ1-6	.	TRBV27	.
TGTGCCATCAGTGAGTTTAATAGCGGGAGTTCCGGGGAGCTGTTTTTT	CAISEFNSGSSGELFF	TRBJ2-2	.	TRBV10-3	TRBD2
TGTGCCAGCAGCTTAGAGGGCAGGGTTGGTACCGGGGAGCTGTTTTTT	CASSLEGRVGTGELFF	TRBJ2-2	.	TRBV7-2	.
TGTGCCAGCAGTGAAGGGGCGGACGTGTTCGAGCAGTACTTC	CASSEGADVFEQYF	TRBJ2-7	medium-sized	TRBV6-1	.
TGTGCCAGCAGTTTAGGGGTGGGGGACAGCCCGAAGAATAACTATGGCTACACCTTC	CASSLGVGDSPKNNYGYTF	TRBJ1-2	.	TRBV27	TRBD1
TGTGCCAGCAGTCTAGCGGGGGGATACAATGAGCAGTTCTTC	CASSLAGGYNEQFF	TRBJ2-1	.	TRBV6-6	TRBD2
TGTGCCAGCAGCCACCTAGCGCTGCGGGAGACCCAGTACTTC	CASSHLALRETQYF	TRBJ2-5	.	TRBV3-1/TRBV3-2	.
TGTGCCAGCAGCCCTCCCCTTCCAGCGGGAGTGAACGAGCAGTACTTC	CASSPPLPAGVNEQYF	TRBJ2-7	.	TRBV28	TRBD2
TGTGCCAGCAGCAAGAGCCCAGATACGCAGTATTTT	CASSKSPDTQYF	TRBJ2-3	.	TRBV6-5	.
TGTGCCAGCAGTTCCTCGGTTGGGATGGCGGTCTATGGCTACACCTTC	CASSSSVGMAVYGYTF	TRBJ1-2	.	TRBV6-5	.
TGTGCCATCAGTGTGGCTGTCGGGCAGATCGCTTTCTTT	CAISVAVGQIAFF	TRBJ1-1	once	TRBV10-3	.
TGTGCCAGCAGTTACGCGAGTCCTAATCAGCCCCAGCATTTT	CASSYASPNQPQHF	TRBJ1-5	once	TRBV6-2/TRBV6-3	.
TGTGCCAGCAGCTGGAGGGGGACAGAGCGAGACACCGGGGAGCTGTTTTTT	CASSWRGTERDTGELFF	TRBJ2-2	.	TRBV4-2	.
TGCGCCAGCAGCTTGACCGGGGGAGGGGGAGAGACCCAGTACTTC	CASSLTGGGGETQYF	TRBJ2-5	.	TRBV5-1	.
TGTGCCAGCAGAGGGACAGGGGCCTACGAGCAGTACTTC	CASRGTGAYEQYF	TRBJ2-7	.	TRBV6-5	TRBD1
TGTGCCAGCAGCGCCCGGGACAGTAGTAATCAGCCCCAGCATTTT	CASSARDSSNQPQHF	TRBJ1-5	.	TRBV2	TRBD1
TGTGCCAGCAGTGAAGAGGGGGCGCGGTATGGCTACACCTTC	CASSEEGARYGYTF	TRBJ1-2	few	TRBV2	TRBD1
TGCGCCAGCAGTAATCTCCGACCCGGACATACCTTCACTTCTAACTATGGCTACACCTTC	CASSNLRPGHTFTSNYGYTF	TRBJ1-2	.	TRBV4-1	.
TGTGCCAGCAGCTACAACACCGGGGAGCTGTTTTTT	CASSYNTGELFF	TRBJ2-2	.	TRBV7-2	.
TGTGCCAGCAGCGCCGACAGGTCCCACGGAAACACCATATATTTT	CASSADRSHGNTIYF	TRBJ1-3	.	TRBV9	.
TGTGCCAGCAGCTTGTGGGGGTCGAGCACTGAAGCTTTCTTT	CASSLWGSSTEAFF	TRBJ1-1	.	TRBV5-6	.
TGCGCCAGCAGCCCGGCCAAAGCCAGCGTAACTAATGAAAAACTGTTTTTT	CASSPAKASVTNEKLFF	TRBJ1-4	.	TRBV4-1	.
TGTGCTAGTGGATTTACAGGGGCCTACGAGCAGTACTTC	CASGFTGAYEQYF	TRBJ2-7	.	TRBV12-5	TRBD1
TGTGCCACCCGGGACAGGGACTATTCACCCCTCCACTTT	CATRDRDYSPLHF	TRBJ1-6	.	TRBV15	TRBD1
TGCGCCAGCAGCTTGGGCAGGGCGGGCACCGGGGAGCTGTTTTTT	CASSLGRAGTGELFF	TRBJ2-2	.	TRBV5-1	.
TGTGCCAGCAGCTTAGCTTTTGGGGCAGCGTCCTACGAGCAGTACTTC	CASSLAFGAASYEQYF	TRBJ2-7	.	TRBV11-2	.
TGTGCCAGCAGCTCGTACAGGGCCACTGAAGCTTTCTTT	CASSSYRATEAFF	TRBJ1-1	.	TRBV7-9	.
TGCAATGCCAGCAAGAGGGACGAGCAGTACTTC	CNASKRDEQYF	TRBJ2-7	.	TRBV20-1	.
TGTGCCAGCAGTCCATATACAGGGGGCCTTAATGAAAAACTGTTTTTT	CASSPYTGGLNEKLFF	TRBJ1-4	.	TRBV27	TRBD1
TGCAGTGCAAACAGCGTTGAAGCTTTCTTT	CSANSVEAFF	TRBJ1-1	.	TRBV20-1	.